This T cell receptor beta chain was profiled in a study of identical twins. Study-wide results and caveats: One should note that invariant MAIT and iNKT cells could partly confound zero-insertion analyses.

Germline CDR1 reads KGHDR; CDR2 reads SFDVKD. There are 12 residues in the CDR3. With 4 bases removed from V and 8 bases from J, the gap between germline ends came to 10 bases. Points on this clonotype: The antigen is unknown.

Each CDR3 protein gets one entry after TCRdb re-called the 5' RACE reads with MiXCR. Altogether about 470,000 distinct CDR3 sequences are present, 20% to 25% being singletons, with the ten largest covering 2.9%. These same data were also listed under a study on T cells expressing NK-cell markers. From that paper: Seven HCMV-seropositive donors and one seronegative donor made up the eight sequenced donors.

The source of this sequence is a young woman in good health. The J gene is TRBJ1-1, the V gene TRBV24-1, with D hard to call. The sequenced material came from CD4+ T cells sorted from blood. The CDR3 sequence is CATSDDHQEAFF. Written as DNA, the CDR3 is TGTGCCACCAGTGACGACCACCAGGAAGCTTTCTTT.